The rows below give T cell receptor beta chains drawn from one sample of a study of Ad26.COV2.S vaccination and SARS-CoV-2 variants. The method was immunoSEQ multiplex PCR; TCRdb's version includes in-frame clones alone and lacks a portion of them. This sample has about 680,000 clones, with roughly 90% found just once. Sequences were derived from peripheral blood, sampled in a trial of Ad26.COV2.S vaccine versus placebo. These receptors all stem from a person between 18 and 60 years old who received the Ad26.COV2.S COVID-19 vaccine or a placebo. Both conserved end residues are part of each CDR3. The D gene is left open where the match is weak. Some rows have no size entry. The others give once, few or many, or a class for an expanded clone.

>TRBJ1-4|-|TRBV3-1/TRBV3-2|-
TGTGCCAGCAGCCCCCATGGGGGCGGGAATGAAAAACTGTTTTTT
CASSPHGGGNEKLFF
>TRBJ2-5|-|TRBV27|-
TGTGCCAGCAGAGAATTACTAGCCCCGGTGGAGACCCAGTACTTC
CASRELLAPVETQYF
>TRBJ2-3|TRBD2|TRBV10-2|-
TGCGCCAGCAGTGAGTCGAGACTAGCGGCTAGCACAGATACGCAGTATTTT
CASSESRLAASTDTQYF
>TRBJ2-6|-|TRBV15|-
TGTGCCACCATGTCTGGGGCCAACGTCCTGACTTTC
CATMSGANVLTF
>TRBJ2-5|-|TRBV21-1|-
TGTGCCATCCGCGGGAGGGGGCCGCACCCGGAGACCCAGTACTTC
CAIRGRGPHPETQYF
>TRBJ1-5|-|TRBV4-1|once
TGCGCCAGCAGCCAAGATAATACTGTCTATCAGCCCCAGCATTTT
CASSQDNTVYQPQHF
>TRBJ2-2|-|TRBV7-2|-
TGTGCCAGCAGCTTAGCGGGGGCCGGCGGGGAGCTGTTTTTT
CASSLAGAGGELFF
>TRBJ2-3|TRBD2|TRBV2|-
TGTGCCAGCAGTGCACGGACTAGCGGGAGGAGGTCAGATACGCAGTATTTT
CASSARTSGRRSDTQYF
>TRBJ2-7|-|TRBV7-8|-
TGTGCCAGCAGCTTGCGGCGGTCCCAAACGGGGCAGTACTTC
CASSLRRSQTGQYF
>TRBJ2-1|TRBD1|TRBV5-4|once
TGTGCCAGCGAAAAAGACAGGGACTACAATGAGCAGTTCTTC
CASEKDRDYNEQFF
>TRBJ2-7|TRBD2|TRBV4-2|-
TGTGCCAGCAGCCAATTAGCGGGGGGGAGCTCCTACGAGCAGTACTTC
CASSQLAGGSSYEQYF
>TRBJ1-1|TRBD1|TRBV9|-
TGTGCCAGCAGCCCAGGGGACAGGGGGAACACTGAAGCTTTCTTT
CASSPGDRGNTEAFF
>TRBJ1-5|TRBD1|TRBV28|-
TGTGCCAGCAGTTCCAGTCAGGGGGATCAGCCCCAGCATTTT
CASSSSQGDQPQHF
>TRBJ1-6|-|TRBV6-2/TRBV6-3|once
TGTGCCAGCAGTCCAGTCGCGCGCAATTCACCCCTCCACTTT
CASSPVARNSPLHF
>TRBJ2-5|-|TRBV18|-
TGTGCCAGCCGTCGGGCTTCGGGGGAGACCCAGTACTTC
CASRRASGETQYF
>TRBJ2-3|-|TRBV24-1|-
TGTGCCACCAGTTCCGCAGATACGCAGTATTTT
CATSSADTQYF
>TRBJ2-7|TRBD2|TRBV4-3|-
TGCGCCAGCAGCCTACTGGTGGGGGGGACCTACGAGCAGTACTTC
CASSLLVGGTYEQYF
>TRBJ2-1|TRBD2|TRBV5-1|few
TGCGCCAGCAGCACTCCTAGCGGGAGTGCCTACAATGAGCAGTTCTTC
CASSTPSGSAYNEQFF
>TRBJ2-3|TRBD1|TRBV19|-
TGTGCCAGTACAAGGGGCACAGGGGGCTATACAGATACGCAGTATTTT
CASTRGTGGYTDTQYF
>TRBJ1-3|-|TRBV5-1|-
TGCGCCAGCAGTTCTGCCAGTGGAAACACCATATATTTT
CASSSASGNTIYF
>TRBJ2-2|-|TRBV7-9|-
TGTGCCAGCAGCTCCCTTTTTTGGGGGCCGAACACCGGGGAGCTGTTTTTT
CASSSLFWGPNTGELFF
>TRBJ2-7|TRBD2|TRBV7-9|-
TGTGCCAGCAGCTTAGAAGTGGTAGCGGGCGAGCAGTACTTC
CASSLEVVAGEQYF
>TRBJ2-1|TRBD2|TRBV5-5|-
TGTGCCAGCAGCGCTACCGGGACTAGCGGGAGAGGGGAGCAGTTCTTC
CASSATGTSGRGEQFF
>TRBJ1-6|-|TRBV4-1|-
TGCGCCAGCAGCCCCAAGGGCCATCGGAGCTCCTATAATTCACCCCTCCACTTT
CASSPKGHRSSYNSPLHF
>TRBJ2-7|TRBD2|TRBV27|-
TGTGCCAGCAGTTTTGGGCCCGGGGGGGCTTACGAGCAGTACTTC
CASSFGPGGAYEQYF
>TRBJ2-2|-|TRBV24-1|-
TGTGCCACCAGTGATTTACCTTCAACCGCCACCGGGGAGCTGTTTTTT
CATSDLPSTATGELFF
>TRBJ2-1|TRBD2|TRBV2|-
TGTGCCAGCAGTGTAACTAGCGGGAGGGCCGGTGAGCAGTTCTTC
CASSVTSGRAGEQFF
>TRBJ1-5|TRBD1|TRBV2|-
TGTGCCAGCAGCCGGACAGGGGGGACTTATAGCAATCAGCCCCAGCATTTT
CASSRTGGTYSNQPQHF
>TRBJ2-5|-|TRBV4-2|-
TGTGCCAGCAGCCAAGATGGGACCCAGTACTTC
CASSQDGTQYF
>TRBJ2-5|-|TRBV5-1|-
TGCGCCAGCAGCTTCACCCGGGGGATACAAGAGACCCAGTACTTC
CASSFTRGIQETQYF
>TRBJ2-1|TRBD2|TRBV6-4|-
TGTGCCAGCAGTGACCAAGCGGGAGGCTCAACCTACAATGAGCAGTTCTTC
CASSDQAGGSTYNEQFF
>TRBJ2-7|-|TRBV11-2|-
TGTGCCAGCAGCTACAGCCTCGCCTCCCCCTACGAGCAGTACTTC
CASSYSLASPYEQYF
>TRBJ2-1|-|TRBV25-1|-
TGTGCCAGCAGTGGGTCGAGCTCCTACAATGAGCAGTTCTTC
CASSGSSSYNEQFF
>TRBJ1-5|-|TRBV24-1|-
TGTGCCACCAGTGATTTGTTGTCAGGGAATCAGCCCCAGCATTTT
CATSDLLSGNQPQHF
>TRBJ2-5|-|TRBV4-1|once
TGCGCCAGCAGCCCCGGACGGGAGCAAGAGACCCAGTACTTC
CASSPGREQETQYF
>TRBJ1-3|-|TRBV19|-
TGTGCCAGTAGTGGGGAACGAACAATCAGCAGAGACACCATATATTTT
CASSGERTISRDTIYF
>TRBJ1-6|TRBD1|TRBV23-1|-
TGCGCCAGCAGTCCGTCCCACCCGGGACAGCTTAATTCACCCCTCCACTTT
CASSPSHPGQLNSPLHF
>TRBJ2-2|-|TRBV27|few
TGTGCCAGCAGTTTAAGACAGGCTGGGACCGGGGAGCTGTTTTTT
CASSLRQAGTGELFF
>TRBJ2-1|-|TRBV19|-
TGTGCTAGCCGAGGACAGTCCTACTACAATGAGCAGTTCTTC
CASRGQSYYNEQFF
>TRBJ1-5|-|TRBV4-3|-
TGCGCCAGCAGCCAAGCTGTAGATAGCAATCAGCCCCAGCATTTT
CASSQAVDSNQPQHF
>TRBJ2-1|-|TRBV6-5|-
TGTGCCAGCAGCCAAGACAGGGCGGGACACAATGAGCAGTTCTTC
CASSQDRAGHNEQFF
>TRBJ2-3|-|TRBV7-7|-
TGTGCTAGCAGCTTCGGGCACGCTAGCACAGATACGCAGTATTTT
CASSFGHASTDTQYF
>TRBJ1-4|TRBD1|TRBV18|-
TGTGCCAGCTCACCCGGGACAGGGGGGGCGTTTTTT
CASSPGTGGAFF
>TRBJ1-5|-|TRBV30|-
TGTGCCTGGAGTGTACGGGGGGGACCCAATCAGCCCCAGCATTTT
CAWSVRGGPNQPQHF
>TRBJ2-1|-|TRBV6-5|-
TGTGCCAGCAGTTATAGGTTTAGCTCCTACAATGAGCAGTTCTTC
CASSYRFSSYNEQFF
>TRBJ2-1|TRBD2|TRBV4-2|-
TGTGCCAGCAGCCACCTAGCGGGGGGGATCAATGAGCAGTTCTTC
CASSHLAGGINEQFF
>TRBJ2-2|-|TRBV19|-
TGTGCCAGTAGAAGAGTTTCAGGGGTGAACACCGGGGAGCTGTTTTTT
CASRRVSGVNTGELFF
>TRBJ2-3|TRBD1|TRBV18|-
TGTGCCAGCTCGTCCTCGGGACAGGGTACAGATACGCAGTATTTT
CASSSSGQGTDTQYF
>TRBJ2-7|TRBD2|TRBV18|-
TGTGCCAGCTCACCACCCGGACTAGCGGGGGAAGAGCAGTACTTC
CASSPPGLAGEEQYF
>TRBJ1-1|-|TRBV20-1|-
TGCAGTGCTAGATACGTTCCTGAAGCTTTCTTT
CSARYVPEAFF
>TRBJ2-1|TRBD1|TRBV6-5|once
TGTGCCAGCCGAACCCGGGACAGTTCCTACAATGAGCAGTTCTTC
CASRTRDSSYNEQFF
>TRBJ2-7|-|TRBV14|-
TGTGCCAGCAGCCAGAACAGACTCTACGAGCAGTACTTC
CASSQNRLYEQYF